These 26 T cell receptor beta chains were sequenced from one sample in a study of T cells in localized non-small cell lung cancer. Method: immunoSEQ multiplex PCR; TCRdb's copy keeps in-frame clones and lacks some. The sample records some 4,000 clones, approximately 25% being singletons. The input for sequencing was lung tumor tissue, taken before any cancer treatment. These receptor sequences come from a woman aged 35-75 years with stage I lung adenocarcinoma.

The table lists this clone with a few counts. This rearrangement joins TRBV11-3 to TRBJ1-1, with D perhaps matching TRBD1 (6 bases). Trimming took 3 bases from V and 5 from J, leaving 13 bases between them. Germline CDR1 and CDR2: SGHNT and YENEEA. This CDR3 spans 14 amino acids. CDR3 sequence: CASSLWGANTEAFF. In DNA, the CDR3 is TGTGCCAGCAGCTTGTGGGGGGCAAATACTGAAGCTTTCTTT.

This clone was observed a few times. The chain recombines TRBV11-3 with TRBJ1-4; D gene unclear. CDR1 is SGHNT and CDR2 is YENEEA in the germline V gene. The CDR3 contains 14 residues. V was cut by 5 bases and J by 7 bases, with 14 bases left in between. CDR3 in DNA: TGTGCCAGCAGCCAAGGACTGAGGAGTGAAAAACTGTTTTTT. Translated, it gives CASSQGLRSEKLFF.

The chain is built from TRBV9 and TRBJ1-5, with D unclear. Germline CDR1 is SGDLS and CDR2 is YYNGEE. This CDR3 spans 14 amino acids. V lost 5 bases and J 2 bases, leaving 11 bases between the germline ends. In DNA, the CDR3 is TGTGCCAGCAGTGTGGCAAGTCGCAATCAGCCCCAGCATTTT. It codes for CASSVASRNQPQHF.

This clone was observed a handful of times. This rearrangement joins TRBV27 to TRBJ1-2; no definite D call. V shed 1 base and J shed 5 bases, with 8 bases lying between them. The CDR3 length is 13 residues. Germline-derived CDR1 and CDR2 are MNHEY and SMNVEV (reference sequence). As DNA, the CDR3 is TGTGCCAGCAGTTTATATGGGTCTTATGGCTACACCTTC. Translation: CASSLYGSYGYTF.

This clone was seen a single time. The rearrangement joins TRBV5-1 to TRBJ2-1; D gene unclear. Trimming left V 0 bases short and J 0 bases short, with 7 bases between. CDR3 size: 15 residues. CDR1 and CDR2 (germline): SGHRS, YFSETQ. The CDR3 is CASSLEGNSYNEQFF. The CDR3 bases are TGCGCCAGCAGCTTGGAAGGGAACTCCTACAATGAGCAGTTCTTC.

V and J are TRBV14 and TRBJ2-7; 10 nucleotides agree with TRBD2. This CDR3 contains 20 residues. Germline V gene lookup returns CDR1 SGHDN and CDR2 FVKESK. The V segment lost 3 bases and the J segment 2 bases; nucleotides outside the gene matches: 19. The CDR3 protein is CASSHRESPSSGGSPYEQYF. CDR3 nucleotide sequence: TGTGCCAGCAGCCACAGAGAGTCCCCGTCTAGCGGGGGATCCCCCTACGAGCAGTACTTC. The full variable domain, in which reference TRBV14 and TRBJ2-7 provide the parts outside the CDR3, is EAGVTQFPSHSVIEKGQTVTLRCDPISGHDNLYWYRRVMGKEIKFLLHFVKESKQDESGMPNNRFLAERTGGTYSTLKVQPAELEDSGVYFCASSHRESPSSGGSPYEQYFGPGTRLTVT.

The rearrangement uses TRBV5-1 and TRBJ1-6; D remains unclear. The CDR3 runs 15 residues. Deletions cut 4 bases from V and 6 bases from J, with 14 bases between. Looked up from germline, CDR1 is SGHRS and CDR2 is YFSETQ. The CDR3 spells CASSPDQATNSPLHF. Written as DNA, the CDR3 is TGCGCCAGCAGCCCGGATCAGGCGACTAATTCACCCCTCCACTTT.

The genes are TRBV11-3 and TRBJ2-5; the D is unclear. Germline lookup yields CDR1 SGHNT and CDR2 YENEEA. V lost 1 base, J lost 5 bases, and 11 bases lay in between. The CDR3 length is 14 residues. CDR3 sequence (DNA): TGTGCCAGCAGCTTAGTTTTAGGGTACGAGACCCAGTACTTC. Its protein product is CASSLVLGYETQYF.

This clone appeared a few times. This chain joins TRBV11-3 and TRBJ1-3, with a weak D call TRBD1 (5 bases). The CDR3 length is 16 residues. CDR1 SGHNT and CDR2 YENEEA come from the germline V gene. The V and J ends lost 5 bases and 0 bases respectively, with 14 bases between them. CDR3 amino acids: CASSAQGRASGNTIYF. In DNA form, the CDR3 reads TGTGCCAGCAGCGCGCAGGGAAGAGCCTCTGGAAACACCATATATTTT. Full variable domain (remainder filled in from reference TRBV11-3 and TRBJ1-3): EAGVVQSPRYKIIEKKQPVAFWCNPISGHNTLYWYLQNLGQGPELLIRYENEEAVDDSQLPKDRFSAERLKGVDSTLKIQPAELGDSAVYLCASSAQGRASGNTIYFGEGSWLTVV.

In nucleotides, the CDR3 is TGTGCCAGCAGTGAAGATTGGACACGACAAGAGACCCAGTACTTC. Residues: CASSEDWTRQETQYF. The chain combines TRBV6-1 with TRBJ2-5; the D gene is possibly TRBD1 (5 bases). From germline, CDR1 is MNHNS and CDR2 SASEGT. Trimming left V 1 base short and J 2 bases short, with 11 bases between. The CDR3 spans 15 residues.

J is TRBJ1-1 and V is TRBV19; no definite D call. Trimming stripped 6 bases from V and 1 base from J, with 9 bases between. This CDR3 is 13 amino acids long. Germline-derived CDR1 and CDR2 are LNHDA and SQIVND (reference sequence). The CDR3, as DNA: TGTGCCAGTAGGAGGTGGGGGAACACTGAAGCTTTCTTT. Translating gives CASRRWGNTEAFF.

This clone was seen a handful of times. The chain has TRBV6-8 and TRBJ1-1, with a weak D call TRBD1 (5 bases). The V gene's germline CDR1 is MNHGY and CDR2 SAAAGT. The CDR3 consists of 14 residues. V gave up 7 bases and J gave up 1 base, with 13 bases separating them. The CDR3 loop is CASNRREGNTEAFF. CDR3 nucleotides: TGTGCCAGCAACAGGAGGGAAGGGAACACTGAAGCTTTCTTT.

This clone showed up just a few times. The V gene is TRBV28, the J gene TRBJ2-7; tentative D call: TRBD2 (7 bases). This CDR3 region has 15 residues. The germline CDR1 and CDR2 sequences are MDHEN and SYDVKM. The ends were cut back, 6 bases at V and 5 bases at J, with 20 bases in the middle. CDR3 region: CASSPRGAPKDEQYF. The CDR3 nucleotides read TGTGCCAGCAGCCCACGGGGGGCTCCTAAGGACGAGCAGTACTTC.

The V gene is TRBV18, the J gene TRBJ2-7; 7 bases fit TRBD2. Trimming took 3 bases from V and 4 from J; bases not matched to a gene: 12. This CDR3 has 16 amino acids. Germline V gene data show CDR1 as KGHSH and CDR2 as LQKENI. CDR3 loop: CASSPSTTGGVYEQYF. The CDR3, as DNA: TGTGCCAGCTCACCTTCAACGACGGGGGGAGTGTACGAGCAGTACTTC.

This clone has only a few counts. This rearrangement joins TRBV14 to TRBJ1-1; D is ambiguous. The CDR3 totals 12 residues. The V gene's germline CDR1 is SGHDN and CDR2 FVKESK. V lost 4 bases to trimming and J lost 1 base, with 4 bases between them. The CDR3 sequence: CASSLTNTEAFF. In DNA form, the CDR3 reads TGTGCCAGCAGCCTCACGAACACTGAAGCTTTCTTT.

The chain links TRBV11-3 to TRBJ2-5; TRBD1 aligns across 7 bases. Germline CDR1 reads SGHNT; CDR2 reads YENEEA. With 5 bases clipped from V and 2 bases from J, the junction kept 8 bases outside the gene matches. The CDR3 covers 15 residues. In DNA form, the CDR3 reads TGTGCCAGCAGCCCGGGACAGCAAGCTCAAGAGACCCAGTACTTC. It encodes CASSPGQQAQETQYF.

This clone was recorded a few times. The J gene is TRBJ1-3, the V gene TRBV11-3, with 7 bases that match TRBD1. The CDR3 sequence is 16 residues long. CDR1 is SGHNT and CDR2 is YENEEA in the germline V gene. Trimming at V came to 4 bases and at J to 0 bases, leaving 6 bases not matched to a gene. The DNA of the CDR3 is TGTGCCAGCAGCTCAGGAGGGACAGCCTCTGGAAACACCATATATTTT. Encoded protein: CASSSGGTASGNTIYF.

By sample share, this clone is medium-sized (0.01 to 0.1%). CDR3 loop: CASSLAGQKNTEAFF. CDR3 nucleotide sequence: TGTGCCAGCAGCTTGGCGGGACAGAAGAACACTGAAGCTTTCTTT. This rearrangement joins TRBV11-3 to TRBJ1-1; 7 nucleotides agree with TRBD1. V gave up 3 bases and J gave up 1 base; unmatched junction bases: 5. This CDR3 is built from 15 residues. CDR1 and CDR2 from the germline V gene are SGHNT and YENEEA.

This clone rates as medium-sized. Other DNA sequences in the sample encode the same CDR3. V usage is TRBV11-3 and J usage is TRBJ1-1; a possible D gene is TRBD1 (6 bases). The CDR3 sequence is 14 residues long. V was clipped by 2 bases and J by 4 bases, with 11 bases between them. Germline V CDR1 and CDR2: SGHNT, YENEEA. The CDR3 nucleotides are TGTGCCAGCAGCTTATTGGGGGGCGGCACTGAAGCTTTCTTT. This translates into CASSLLGGGTEAFF.

J is TRBJ2-5 and V is TRBV10-1; D is unclear. This CDR3 comprises 11 residues. The germline V gene has CDR1 WNHNN and CDR2 SYGVQD (reference sequence). The V gene lost 1 base and the J gene lost 7 bases, with 4 bases spanning the gap. CDR3 amino acids: CASSELGTQYF. The DNA for the CDR3 is TGCGCCAGCAGTGAGTTGGGGACCCAGTACTTC.

The gene calls are TRBV19 and TRBJ1-2, with a tentative D call TRBD1 (5 bases). Germline assignment: CDR1 LNHDA and CDR2 SQIVND (reference sequence). This CDR3 has 12 amino acids. Trimming removed 5 bases from V and 8 bases from J, with 12 bases in between. CDR3: CASSWAQGGYTF. DNA of the CDR3: TGTGCCAGTAGTTGGGCTCAGGGCGGCTACACCTTC.

The chain employs TRBV6-8 and TRBJ1-2; 7 positions match TRBD1. Trimming took 8 bases from V and 2 from J; bases not matched to a gene: 8. The CDR3 contains 14 residues. CDR1 and CDR2 from the germline V gene are MNHGY and SAAAGT. CDR3 in amino acids: CASRPGGMNYGYTF. The CDR3 DNA reads TGTGCCAGCCGGCCAGGGGGAATGAACTATGGCTACACCTTC.

The chain is built from TRBV28 and TRBJ2-7, with 13 bases lining up with TRBD2. This CDR3 is 19 amino acids long. Per the germline V gene, CDR1 is MDHEN and CDR2 is SYDVKM. V lost 6 bases to trimming and J lost 4 bases; unmatched junction nucleotides: 18. As DNA, the CDR3 is TGTGCCAGCAGATCCCTCCGACTAGCGGGGGGTCCCAACCTATACGAGCAGTACTTC. This gives the protein CASRSLRLAGGPNLYEQYF.

This rearrangement joins TRBV19 to TRBJ1-1; the D is unclear. The CDR3 is made up of 15 amino acids. V lost 3 bases to trimming and J lost 4 bases, with 15 bases between them. Per the germline V gene, CDR1 is LNHDA and CDR2 is SQIVND (reference sequence). CDR3 protein: CASSIVDSGPTEAFF. The CDR3 bases are TGTGCCAGTAGTATTGTTGACTCAGGCCCCACTGAAGCTTTCTTT. The full variable domain, completed using reference TRBV19 and TRBJ1-1, is DGGITQSPKYLFRKEGQNVTLSCEQNLNHDAMYWYRQDPGQGLRLIYYSQIVNDFQKGDIAEGYSVSREKKESFPLTVTSAQKNPTAFYLCASSIVDSGPTEAFFGQGTRLTVV.

This chain uses TRBV11-3 with TRBJ1-6; 10 positions agree with TRBD1. V gave up 3 bases and J gave up 10 bases; unmatched junction bases: 6. CDR1 is SGHNT, CDR2 YENEEA, per germline. There are 15 residues in the CDR3. DNA for the CDR3: TGTGCCAGCAGCTTGCCAGACAGGGGGCTGTCACCCCTCCACTTT. Protein sequence: CASSLPDRGLSPLHF.

The gene calls are TRBV6-8 and TRBJ2-5; 10 bases are shared with TRBD2. The CDR3 has 16 residues. V was clipped by 10 bases and J by 0 bases; unmatched bases: 11. The germline CDR1 and CDR2 sequences are MNHGY and SAAAGT. For the CDR3, the DNA is TGTGCCATCAGCCTAACTAGCGGGAAGTACCAAGAGACCCAGTACTTC. Amino acid sequence: CAISLTSGKYQETQYF.